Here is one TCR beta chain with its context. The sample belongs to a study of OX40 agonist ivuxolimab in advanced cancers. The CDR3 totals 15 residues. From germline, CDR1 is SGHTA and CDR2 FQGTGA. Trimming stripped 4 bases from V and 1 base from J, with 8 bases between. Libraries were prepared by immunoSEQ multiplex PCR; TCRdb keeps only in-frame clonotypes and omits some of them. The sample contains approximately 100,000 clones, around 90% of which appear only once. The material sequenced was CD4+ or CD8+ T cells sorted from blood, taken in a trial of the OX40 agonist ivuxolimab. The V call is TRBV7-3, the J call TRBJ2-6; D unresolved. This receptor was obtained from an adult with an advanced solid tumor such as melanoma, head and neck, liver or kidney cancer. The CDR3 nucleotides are TGTGCCAGCAGCTCTATACTATCTGGGGCCAACGTCCTGACTTTC. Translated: CASSSILSGANVLTF.